This T cell receptor beta chain emerged from a study of shared clonotypes between healthy human individuals. Study-wide results and limits: What limited the represented genetic and exposure-history diversity was the small number of donors.

CDR3 size: 11 residues. CDR1 is SNHLY and CDR2 is FYNNEI in the germline V gene. V lost 7 bases, J lost 4 bases, and 5 bases lay in between. This clone has more than one count but fewer than ten. What it binds is not known. Other DNA sequences in this specimen translate into the identical CDR3. Assay: immunoSEQ multiplex PCR; the TCRdb copy retains only in-frame clones and omits some. The sample holds around 2.5 million clones, 93% seen once. The clonotype was recovered from a man aged 18 to 35 in good health. Some clones in this sample may be carry-over from other donors' samples. The chain employs TRBV2 and TRBJ2-1; unclear D gene. What was sequenced was naive CD4+ T cells from PBMCs. Indicated subset: CD45RA+ positively selected. This CDR3 reads CASTGYNEQFF. CDR3 coding DNA: TGTGCCAGCACCGGGTACAATGAGCAGTTCTTC.